This T cell receptor beta chain was identified in a study of blood T cell repertoires in COVID-19. Whole-study context: The origin of the acute and convalescent COVID-19 samples was the United States, Italy and Spain. PBMCs, B-cell-depleted T cells, or T cells were the source of the cDNA or gDNA that made up the material.

Sequenced by immunoSEQ multiplex PCR; TCRdb stores in-frame clones only, minus some. Of 170,000 or so clones in the sample, more than 75% were seen once. The germline V gene encodes CDR1 LNHDA and CDR2 SQIVND (reference sequence). The junction had 4 bases not matched to a gene; V was cut back by 5 bases and J by 7 bases. The CDR3 extends over 14 amino acids. This receptor was identified in a man aged 55 to 69 with COVID-19, enrolled during active disease. Material for sequencing was peripheral blood. The chain carries TRBV19 and TRBJ1-6, with 8 positions matching TRBD1. For the CDR3, the DNA is TGTGCCAGTAGTGAATCAGGGGGCAATTCACCCCTCCACTTT. Encoded protein: CASSESGGNSPLHF. The full variable domain, with the rest looked up from reference TRBV19 and TRBJ1-6, is DGGITQSPKYLFRKEGQNVTLSCEQNLNHDAMYWYRQDPGQGLRLIYYSQIVNDFQKGDIAEGYSVSREKKESFPLTVTSAQKNPTAFYLCASSESGGNSPLHFGNGTRLTVT.